This TCR beta chain was profiled in a study of T cell repertoires in cytomegalovirus infection. A note on this clonotype: Its antigen is as yet unknown.

V lost 0 bases, J lost 2 bases, and 10 bases lay in between. Germline V gene sequence: CDR1 SQVTM, CDR2 ANQGSEA. This CDR3 region has 15 residues. A single record per CDR3 protein comes from TCRdb applying MiXCR to the reads. Of 95,000 to 150,000 distinct CDR3 sequences listed, 30% to 40% are singletons. The source of this sequence is a human donor in good health (CMV status not recorded). Some clones in this sample may be carry-over from other donors' samples. Material: CD8+ T cells from cultured PBMCs, obtained from culture after CMV antigen stimulation. The chain couples TRBV29-1 to TRBJ2-2, with D perhaps matching TRBD2 (7 bases). The CDR3 region has the DNA TGCAGCGTTGAAGAAGGGGGGGCCAACACCGGGGAGCTGTTTTTT. Translation: CSVEEGGANTGELFF.